This T cell receptor (beta chain) was retrieved from a study of cytomegalovirus exposure and HLA in healthy donors. There are a few counts of this clone. Its cognate antigen is unknown. Points from the study as a whole: Excluded were some V segments that proved indistinguishable, including TRBV6-2 and TRBV6-3.

There are 14 residues in the CDR3. J was trimmed by 4 bases and V by 4 bases; bases with no gene match: 3. Germline V gene sequence: CDR1 SGHRS, CDR2 YFSETQ. The study ran its PCR with 60 Vbeta and 13 Jbeta primers. Here immunoSEQ multiplex PCR was the method, and the copy in TCRdb shows in-frame clones only, minus some. The sample has 100,000 to 150,000 clones, under 12% seen once. The gene calls are TRBV5-1 and TRBJ1-4; 8 nucleotides align to TRBD1. The origin of this receptor is a woman under 30 in good health and CMV-seropositive. Sequencing was performed on PBMCs. CDR3 in amino acids: CASSAGQDNEKLFF. The CDR3 DNA reads as TGCGCCAGCAGCGCGGGACAGGATAATGAAAAACTGTTTTTT.